Listed below are T cell receptor beta chains from one sample, sequenced in a study of T cells in Graves' hyperthyroidism and ophthalmopathy. TCRdb re-derived calls from the multiplex PCR reads in MiXCR, one entry per CDR3 protein. Of approximately 690,000 distinct CDR3 sequences in the sample, about 14% were seen once. The specimen sequenced was blood. The receptors stem from a woman between 50 and 59 years old with Graves' ophthalmopathy. Both conserved end residues are part of each CDR3. A D gene is named only where the DNA matches it firmly. Expanded clones are given a class, and other clones once, few, many or no size at all.

>TRBJ2-1|-|many|TRBV2
TGTGCCAGCAGCCGGACAGCTCTACCTCTCAATGAGCAGTTCTTC
CASSRTALPLNEQFF
>TRBJ2-3|-|-|TRBV15
TGTGCCACCAGCAGAGCTGTAGGGGGAATTGGGACAGATACGCAGTATTTT
CATSRAVGGIGTDTQYF
>TRBJ2-3|TRBD2|many|TRBV7-3
TGTGCCAGCAGCTTAATAGCGGGAGGAGATACGCAGTATTTT
CASSLIAGGDTQYF
>TRBJ1-1|-|many|TRBV27
TGTGCCAGCAGTTTATCTCCCCTTCCTCGCAGGAAGGTGAACACTGAAGCTTTCTTT
CASSLSPLPRRKVNTEAFF
>TRBJ1-1|-|-|TRBV20-1
TGCAGTGCCGGCCCGGACAGATTTGAAGCTTTCTTT
CSAGPDRFEAFF
>TRBJ1-1|-|-|TRBV7-3
TGTGCCAGCAGCACAAACGGGGCAGGGACTGAAGCTTTCTTT
CASSTNGAGTEAFF
>TRBJ2-1|TRBD2|once|TRBV4-3
TGCGCCAGCTCTACGGGACTAGCGGGAGAGAGCTCCTACAATGAGCAGTTCTTC
CASSTGLAGESSYNEQFF
>TRBJ2-3|-|many|TRBV28
TGTGCCAGCAGTCCGCTCTCAGATACGCAGTATTTT
CASSPLSDTQYF
>TRBJ1-5|-|-|TRBV19
TGTGCCAGTAGTCCAAGGGGAGGTGGCAATCAGCCCCAGCATTTT
CASSPRGGGNQPQHF
>TRBJ2-7|TRBD2|many|TRBV27
TGTGCCAGCGGACACCCCGGGGGGAGCTCCTACGAGCAGTACTTC
CASGHPGGSSYEQYF
>TRBJ2-1|TRBD2|few|TRBV11-3
TGTGCCAGCAAGGGCCCTAGCGGGAGGCATACCTACAATGAGCAGTTCTTC
CASKGPSGRHTYNEQFF
>TRBJ1-3|-|once|TRBV19
TGTGCCAGTAGTGCTACAGTAAGCTCTGGAAACACCATATATTTT
CASSATVSSGNTIYF
>TRBJ1-2|-|few|TRBV11-3
TGTGCCAGCAGCCTTTATGGGCAGAGTAAACGACTCTATGGCTACACCTTC
CASSLYGQSKRLYGYTF
>TRBJ1-1|-|-|TRBV29-1
TGCAGCGTACCGAGCGATTCCACTGAAGCTTTCTTT
CSVPSDSTEAFF
>TRBJ1-5|-|many|TRBV28
TGTGCCAGCAGCCAACAAGAATCAGGGTATAGCAATCAGCCCCAGCATTTT
CASSQQESGYSNQPQHF
>TRBJ1-5|TRBD1|-|TRBV5-5
TGTGCCAGCAGCCCGGGACAGGGGGGGATCAATCAGCCCCAGCATTTT
CASSPGQGGINQPQHF
>TRBJ2-5|-|few|TRBV24-1
TGTGCCACCAGGCCCGACGGACAAGAGACCCAGTACTTC
CATRPDGQETQYF
>TRBJ2-1|-|many|TRBV20-1
TGCAGTGCTAGAGATCCCATGTCCCGGAATTACAATGAGCAGTTCTTC
CSARDPMSRNYNEQFF
>TRBJ2-2|-|many|TRBV20-1
TGCAGTGGTCGGCCCCCCACAACAGGGCGCGGGGAGCTGTTTTTT
CSGRPPTTGRGELFF
>TRBJ2-5|-|-|TRBV9
TGTGCCAGCAGCTTGGGGCAGTCTGACCAAGAGACCCAGTACTTC
CASSLGQSDQETQYF
>TRBJ2-3|-|many|TRBV28
TGTGCCAGCAGTTTATGGGTGGGGGGATCTCGCACAGATACGCAGTATTTT
CASSLWVGGSRTDTQYF
>TRBJ2-1|TRBD2|-|TRBV19
TGTGCCAGTAGTATTTTAGCGGGAGGGCCCATCAATGAGCAGTTCTTC
CASSILAGGPINEQFF